These 15 T cell receptor beta chains were sequenced from one sample in a study of molecular identifiers for immune sequencing clone quantification. TCRdb passed the PCR reads through MiXCR, listing each CDR3 protein once. The table has around 320,000 distinct CDR3 sequences, 24% seen once. Specimen: naive CD8+ T cells from blood, with Jurkat cell RNA spiked in. This sample's subset: FACS-sorted CD8+CD4-CCR7+CD45RA+ naive T cells. The receptors come from a human donor in good health. Some libraries in this study had Jurkat cell RNA spiked in.

The chain links TRBV6-2 or TRBV6-3 to TRBJ2-3; 8 bases are a match to TRBD2. The junction had 7 bases not matched to a gene; V was cut back by 3 bases and J by 2 bases. The CDR3 contains 16 residues. CDR1 MNHEY and CDR2 SVGEGT come from the germline V gene. CDR3 DNA: TGTGCCAGCAGTTATTACCCGGGAGGGTCCACAGATACGCAGTATTTT. It yields the protein CASSYYPGGSTDTQYF.

About this clonotype: A read error is possible here, since a much larger clone lies one base away. The CDR3 ends on some other residue instead of the conserved phenylalanine or tryptophan, so this is likely a read error. The chain employs TRBV14 and TRBJ1-1; D unclear. The length of the CDR3 is 11 residues. V lost 1 base, J lost 7 bases, and 4 bases lay in between. Germline V gene data show CDR1 as SGHDN and CDR2 as FVKESK. The CDR3 DNA reads as TGTGCCAGCAGCCAAGGTCTTGAAGCTTTCTCT. This encodes CASSQGLEAFS.

Details on this clonotype: A single base separates this from a much larger clone, so it may be a read error. V gene TRBV14 combines with J gene TRBJ2-3; weak D call: TRBD1 (5 bases). Germline V lookup: CDR1 SGHDN, CDR2 FVKESK. This CDR3 spans 16 amino acids. CDR3 DNA sequence: TGTGCCGGCAGCCAGGGTGAGTCCACCCGCACAGATACGCAGTATTTT. It specifies CAGSQGESTRTDTQYF.

Note on this clonotype: Possible read error: a much larger clone is one base away. The missing conserved phenylalanine or tryptophan at the end of this CDR3 makes a read error likely. V gene TRBV15 combines with J gene TRBJ2-1; 7 bases fit TRBD2. The CDR3 has 15 amino acids. With V trimmed by 0 bases and J by 9 bases, 8 bases remained unmatched. Germline V CDR1 and CDR2: LNHNV, YYDKDF (reference sequence). The CDR3 region is CATSRDPTSLGEQFL. The DNA of the CDR3 is TGTGCCACCAGCAGAGACCCGACTAGCTTAGGTGAGCAGTTCCTC.

Note on this clonotype: A much larger clone is a single base away; this may be a read error. The chain combines TRBV6-5 with TRBJ2-7; D tentatively reads TRBD1 or TRBD2 (5 bases each). Germline assignment: CDR1 MNHEY and CDR2 SVGAGI. The V and J ends lost 6 bases and 12 bases respectively, with 21 bases between them. The CDR3 is 13 amino acids. CDR3: CASSPGTGSLRYF. The CDR3 nucleotides are TGTGCCAGCAGCCCCGGGACGGGGAGTTTGCGGTACTTC.

This clonotype occurred a few times. The rearrangement joins TRBV27 to TRBJ2-7; D remains ambiguous. The CDR3 has 13 amino acids. Trimming shortened V by 0 bases and J by 3 bases, and 6 bases separated the two germline ends. Per germline, CDR1 MNHEY and CDR2 SMNVEV (reference sequence). CDR3: CASSLSEDYEQYF. DNA of the CDR3: TGTGCCAGCAGTTTATCCGAAGACTACGAGCAGTACTTC.

As concerns this clonotype: A much larger clone differs from this one at a single base, so this may be a read error. The chain has TRBV11-2 and TRBJ2-5, with D possibly being TRBD2 (5 bases). The CDR3 runs to 15 residues. V dropped 5 bases and J dropped 5 bases, with 18 bases sitting between them. Germline CDR1 reads SGHAT; CDR2 reads FQNNGV. CDR3 sequence (DNA): TGTGCCAGCAGCCCCGGCACCGGGGATACGGAGACCCAGTACTTC. It encodes CASSPGTGDTETQYF.

The chain joins TRBV9 to TRBJ2-2; D call uncertain. V dropped 1 base and J dropped 2 bases, with 3 bases sitting between them. The CDR3 has 13 amino acids. CDR1 and CDR2 (germline): SGDLS, YYNGEE. In nucleotides, the CDR3 is TGTGCCAGCAGCGTATATAACACCGGGGAGCTGTTTTTT. This sequence encodes CASSVYNTGELFF.

In its sample, this clonotype was seen a few times. This chain joins TRBV19 and TRBJ2-7; TRBD2 might be the D (5 bases). The CDR3 has 14 amino acids. Germline V gene data show CDR1 as LNHDA and CDR2 as SQIVND (reference sequence). V shed 2 bases and J shed 6 bases, with 14 bases lying between them. CDR3 in DNA: TGTGCCAGTAGTATAAACCCGAGCGGAGTCGAGCAGTACTTC. Translation: CASSINPSGVEQYF.

This clonotype was seen many times. The chain has TRBV4-1 and TRBJ1-1; 9 positions agree with TRBD1. J gave up 5 bases and V 5 bases, and 6 bases lay outside the gene matches. The germline gives CDR1 MGHRA, CDR2 YSYEKL. This CDR3 has 14 amino acids. The CDR3 region is CASSGPGQGTEAFF. In DNA, the CDR3 is TGCGCCAGCAGCGGGCCGGGACAGGGTACTGAAGCTTTCTTT.

This clonotype showed up many times. The chain combines TRBV6-4 with TRBJ2-7, with D possibly called TRBD1 or TRBD2 (5 bases each). V dropped 4 bases and J dropped 4 bases, with 11 bases sitting between them. The CDR3 spans 13 residues. The germline V gene has CDR1 MRHNA and CDR2 SNTAGT. DNA for the CDR3: TGTGCCAGCAGTGCCGGGGCAGGTTACGAGCAGTACTTC. Amino acids: CASSAGAGYEQYF.

This clonotype was counted a few times. This rearrangement joins TRBV5-4 to TRBJ2-7, with 13 bases identical to TRBD2. V dropped 4 bases and J dropped 3; count of bases not matched to a gene: 10. The germline V gene has CDR1 SGHNT and CDR2 YYREEE (reference sequence). The CDR3 totals 17 residues. The CDR3 region is CASSPGLAGVLSYEQYF. The CDR3 region has the DNA TGTGCCAGCAGCCCAGGACTAGCGGGAGTGTTAAGCTACGAGCAGTACTTC.

This clonotype appeared many times. The chain recombines TRBV24-1 with TRBJ1-4; 9 nucleotides match TRBD1. The CDR3 has 14 amino acids. Germline values: CDR1 KGHDR, CDR2 SFDVKD. V shed 6 bases and J 8 bases; nucleotides not matched to a gene: 6. This CDR3 is CATSPGQGGEKLFF. CDR3 coding DNA: TGTGCCACCAGTCCGGGACAGGGTGGAGAAAAACTGTTTTTT.

This clonotype was recorded many times. The gene calls are TRBV28 and TRBJ1-5; D is possibly TRBD1 (5 bases). This CDR3 spans 13 amino acids. Trimming pared 2 bases from V and 9 bases from J, leaving 11 bases between. CDR1 and CDR2 (germline): MDHEN, SYDVKM. In DNA form, the CDR3 reads TGTGCCAGCAGTTTAGGGGCCGGGGGGCCCCAGCATTTT. This codes for CASSLGAGGPQHF.

V usage is TRBV4-3 and J usage is TRBJ1-6, with 7 bases that match TRBD1. CDR3 length equals 14 residues. The germline V gene has CDR1 LGHNA and CDR2 YSLEER. J lost 7 bases, V lost 0 bases, and 0 bases had no gene match. The CDR3: CASSQDRGNSPLHF. The CDR3 bases are TGCGCCAGCAGCCAAGACAGGGGGAATTCACCCCTCCACTTT.